This T cell receptor beta chain was recorded in a study of cytomegalovirus exposure and HLA in healthy donors. It was with 60 Vbeta and 13 Jbeta primers that the PCR ran. Produced via immunoSEQ multiplex PCR; TCRdb's table is partial and in-frame only. The table lists 85,000 to 130,000 clones, roughly 80% of them singletons. Trimming removed 5 bases from V and 3 bases from J; junction bases left unmatched: 16. Germline values: CDR1 SEHNR, CDR2 FQNEAQ (reference sequence). The CDR3 is made up of 17 amino acids. With respect to this clone: Its specificity is not known.

Whole-study results and caveats: Later work showed greater clonal expansion in HLA-associated TCR beta chains than in equally common others. The number of N-insertions in an Asian-associated ancestry cluster was reportedly below the roughly 670-donor mean in a later analysis.

The chain recombines TRBV7-9 with TRBJ2-7, with 7 bases identical to TRBD2. The sequenced sample consisted of PBMCs. This sequence originates from a middle-aged man in good health and CMV-seronegative. CDR3 in amino acids: CASSHRPSGTNHYEQYF. DNA for the CDR3: TGTGCCAGCAGCCATAGACCGAGCGGGACCAACCACTACGAGCAGTACTTC.